This T cell receptor (beta chain) was obtained from a study of blood T cell repertoires in COVID-19. Study at large: Samples taken during acute and convalescent COVID-19 were collected in the United States, Italy and Spain.

Authors' methods: Estimation of nucleated cell counts was performed using reference gene primer amplification. TCRdb's table, derived via immunoSEQ multiplex PCR, lists solely in-frame clones and lacks some. V, J and clone size were drawn from that table, and D and trimming were deduced from the DNA. Of some 300,000 clones in the sample, roughly 89% were seen once. The CDR3 runs 14 residues. Germline loops: CDR1 SQVTM, CDR2 ANQGSEA. V was pared by 4 bases and J by 6 bases, with 9 bases of the junction left unmatched. Material: PBMCs or T cells enriched from blood (not recorded which). The source of this sequence is a woman aged 25 to 45 who had recovered from COVID-19. V usage is TRBV29-1 and J usage is TRBJ1-1, with TRBD1 identical over 9 bases. The CDR3 coding sequence is TGCAGCGTTGCGAAGGGGACAGGGAGGTCTGAAGCTTTCTTT. Translated, it gives CSVAKGTGRSEAFF.